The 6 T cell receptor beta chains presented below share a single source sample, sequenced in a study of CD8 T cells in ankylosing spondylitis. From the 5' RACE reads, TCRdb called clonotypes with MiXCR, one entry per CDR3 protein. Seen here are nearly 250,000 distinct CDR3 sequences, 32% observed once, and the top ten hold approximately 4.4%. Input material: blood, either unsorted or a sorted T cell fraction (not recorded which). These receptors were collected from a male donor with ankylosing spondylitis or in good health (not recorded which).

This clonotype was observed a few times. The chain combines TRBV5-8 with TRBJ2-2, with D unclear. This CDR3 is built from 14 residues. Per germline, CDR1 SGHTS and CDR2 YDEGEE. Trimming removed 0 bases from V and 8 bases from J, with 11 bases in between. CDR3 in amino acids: CASSLVPASGELFF. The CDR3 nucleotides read TGTGCCAGCAGCTTGGTCCCGGCCTCAGGGGAGCTGTTTTTT.

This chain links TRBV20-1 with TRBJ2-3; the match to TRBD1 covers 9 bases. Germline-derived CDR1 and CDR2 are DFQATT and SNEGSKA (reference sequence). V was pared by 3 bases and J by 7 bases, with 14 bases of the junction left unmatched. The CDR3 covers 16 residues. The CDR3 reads CSASPTTGGTTNTQYF. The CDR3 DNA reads TGCAGTGCTAGTCCTACTACAGGGGGCACTACAAATACGCAGTATTTT.

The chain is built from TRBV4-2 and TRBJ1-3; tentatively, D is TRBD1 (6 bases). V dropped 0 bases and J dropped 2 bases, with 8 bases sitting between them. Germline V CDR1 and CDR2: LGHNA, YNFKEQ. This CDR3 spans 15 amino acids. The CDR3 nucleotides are TGTGCCAGCAGCCAAGATTGGACAGCTGGAAACACCATATATTTT. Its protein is CASSQDWTAGNTIYF.

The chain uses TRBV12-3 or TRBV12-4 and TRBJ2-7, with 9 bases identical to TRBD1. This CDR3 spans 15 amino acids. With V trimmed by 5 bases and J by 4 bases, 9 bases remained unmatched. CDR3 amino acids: CASSRWWDRVYEQYF. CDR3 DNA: TGTGCCAGCAGTCGCTGGTGGGACAGGGTTTACGAGCAGTACTTC.

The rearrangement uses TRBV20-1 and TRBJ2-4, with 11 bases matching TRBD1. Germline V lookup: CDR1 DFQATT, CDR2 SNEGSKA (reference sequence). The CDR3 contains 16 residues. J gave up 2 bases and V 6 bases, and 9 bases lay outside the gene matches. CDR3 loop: CSAPPGTGGSKNIQYF. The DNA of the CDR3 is TGCAGTGCCCCGCCCGGGACAGGGGGTTCCAAAAACATTCAGTACTTC.

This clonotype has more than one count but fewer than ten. CDR3 bases: TGCAGTGCTGCGAGGGTCGCCGGGGAGCTGTTTTTT. Translated: CSAARVAGELFF. The V gene is TRBV20-1, the J gene TRBJ2-2; a weak D match, TRBD2 (5 bases). V was clipped by 5 bases and J by 6 bases, with 10 bases between them. Germline CDR1 DFQATT, CDR2 SNEGSKA (reference sequence). This CDR3 region has 12 residues.